These 12 T cell receptor beta chains came from one sample sequenced in a study of vaccination effects on CD4 cells after COVID-19. For these receptors, no antigen is known. Using viral peptide pools, the ViraFEST assay grew out antigen-specific CD4+ T cells prior to sequencing. Once cultured for roughly 10 days, the cells underwent separation to obtain CD4+ T cells. Generated by immunoSEQ multiplex PCR, the TCRdb table keeps only in-frame clones and is missing some. The table includes about 60,000 clones, roughly 81% detected once. The input for sequencing was CD4+ T cells from PBMCs cultured with HCoV-229E spike peptides, taken before COVID-19 vaccination. The receptor source for this set is a human donor who received a COVID-19 vaccine.

This clone has more than one count but fewer than ten. The gene calls are TRBV19 and TRBJ1-2, with D unclear. V lost 6 bases, J lost 5 bases, and 13 bases lay in between. The CDR3 covers 13 residues. In germline, CDR1 is LNHDA, CDR2 SQIVND (reference sequence). Here the CDR3 DNA reads TGTGCCAGTAGACCACTGGGGAAGTATGGCTACACCTTC. Translating gives CASRPLGKYGYTF.

The V call is TRBV9, the J call TRBJ2-5, with unresolved D. The CDR3 length is 12 residues. Trimming took off 0 bases at V and 4 bases at J, with 4 bases between the two ends. Germline assignment: CDR1 SGDLS and CDR2 YYNGEE. The CDR3 DNA reads as TGTGCCAGCAGCGTAGGGATAGAGACCCAGTACTTC. Translated, it gives CASSVGIETQYF. Complete variable domain (other parts from reference TRBV9 and TRBJ2-5): DSGVTQTPKHLITATGQRVTLRCSPRSGDLSVYWYQQSLDQGLQFLIQYYNGEERAKGNILERFSAQQFPDLHSELNLSSLELGDSALYFCASSVGIETQYFGPGTRLLVL.

The chain is built from TRBV27 and TRBJ1-6; unclear D gene. The CDR3 length is 15 residues. The V end lost 3 bases, the J end lost 7 bases, and 13 bases lay between the germline ends. The germline V gene encodes CDR1 MNHEY and CDR2 SMNVEV (reference sequence). The CDR3 DNA follows: TGTGCCAGCAGTTTTGCTGCCAGACAAAATTCACCCCTCCACTTT. This gives the protein CASSFAARQNSPLHF.

The chain recombines TRBV5-1 with TRBJ2-3; D may correspond to TRBD1 or TRBD2 (5 bases each). Germline V lookup: CDR1 SGHRS, CDR2 YFSETQ. With 5 bases removed from V and 0 bases from J, the gap between germline ends came to 10 bases. The CDR3 totals 14 residues. The DNA of the CDR3 is TGCGCCAGCAGAGGGACCACTAGCACAGATACGCAGTATTTT. This encodes CASRGTTSTDTQYF.

This clone came up a few times. The DNA of the CDR3 is TGTGCCAGCTCACCACCGGCGGCCGGGGAGACTGAAGCTTTCTTT. Its translation: CASSPPAAGETEAFF. J is TRBJ1-1 and V is TRBV18; D remains unclear. V lost 0 bases and J lost 5, with 13 bases in between. Germline CDR1 KGHSH, CDR2 LQKENI. The CDR3 has 15 amino acids.

The V call is TRBV9, the J call TRBJ2-6; D remains ambiguous. Germline V gene sequence: CDR1 SGDLS, CDR2 YYNGEE. CDR3 length equals 15 residues. V lost 0 bases to trimming and J lost 3 bases, with 7 bases between them. This chain's CDR3 is CASSVGGDGANVLTF. The CDR3 DNA reads TGTGCCAGCAGCGTAGGGGGTGATGGGGCCAACGTCCTGACTTTC.

The rearrangement uses TRBV5-6 and TRBJ2-3; no clear D gene. Germline CDR1 reads SGHDT; CDR2 reads YYEEEE. CDR3 length: 13 amino acids. With 4 bases removed from V and 6 bases from J, the gap between germline ends came to 12 bases. This CDR3 reads CASSLYLPDTQYF. DNA for the CDR3: TGTGCCAGCAGCCTCTACCTTCCGGATACGCAGTATTTT.

CDR3 coding DNA: TGTGCCAGCTCTCCCTCCGCGTTGTGGCGGGGGGGACACCAAGAGACCCAGTACTTC. This gives the protein CASSPSALWRGGHQETQYF. The chain recombines TRBV18 with TRBJ2-5; 9 bases agree with TRBD2. The J segment lost 0 bases and the V segment lost 6 bases, leaving 17 bases of the junction unmatched. In germline, CDR1 is KGHSH, CDR2 LQKENI. This CDR3 contains 19 residues.

This chain uses TRBV3-1 (or the pseudogene TRBV3-2) with TRBJ1-4; D uncertain. Germline lookup yields CDR1 LGHDT and CDR2 YNNKEL (reference sequence). The CDR3 consists of 13 residues. Trimming removed 1 base at V and 7 bases at J, with 7 bases between. This CDR3 is CASSQVFGEKLFF. The CDR3 DNA reads as TGTGCCAGCAGCCAAGTTTTCGGTGAAAAACTGTTTTTT.

The chain couples TRBV19 to TRBJ2-5, with TRBD2 matching 7 bases. This CDR3 spans 14 amino acids. V was clipped by 6 bases and J by 2 bases; unmatched bases: 6. The germline V gene encodes CDR1 LNHDA and CDR2 SQIVND (reference sequence). The CDR3 reads CASSRGVRQETQYF. DNA of the CDR3: TGTGCCAGTAGCCGGGGGGTCAGACAAGAGACCCAGTACTTC.

The V and J genes are TRBV12-3 or TRBV12-4 and TRBJ1-2; no clear D. The CDR3 is made up of 13 amino acids. With 6 bases removed from V and 8 bases from J, the gap between germline ends came to 16 bases. The CDR3 here is CASSHRSAGGYTF. In DNA, the CDR3 is TGTGCCAGCAGCCACAGATCAGCGGGGGGCTACACCTTC.

The chain is built from TRBV19 and TRBJ1-2; D is undetermined. V was cut by 6 bases and J by 0 bases, with 14 bases left in between. CDR3 length equals 15 residues. The germline gives CDR1 LNHDA, CDR2 SQIVND (reference sequence). CDR3 sequence: CASRETAMANYGYTF. The CDR3 DNA reads TGTGCCAGTAGGGAAACAGCGATGGCTAACTATGGCTACACCTTC. The entire variable domain, with the rest obtained from reference TRBV19 and TRBJ1-2, is as follows: DGGITQSPKYLFRKEGQNVTLSCEQNLNHDAMYWYRQDPGQGLRLIYYSQIVNDFQKGDIAEGYSVSREKKESFPLTVTSAQKNPTAFYLCASRETAMANYGYTFGSGTRLTVV.